Below, one T cell receptor beta chain is given with its context. The sample belongs to a study of technical replicates of blood from several donors. Assay used: immunoSEQ multiplex PCR; TCRdb lists only in-frame clones, some missing. The table shows around 83,000 clones, with nearly 95% occurring only once. Trimming shortened V by 3 bases and J by 5 bases, and 8 bases separated the two germline ends. Looked up from germline, CDR1 is KGHSH and CDR2 is LQKENI. This CDR3 spans 12 amino acids. The chain has TRBV18 and TRBJ2-7; D is undetermined. This receptor was obtained from a human donor in good health. The specimen was T cells isolated from PBMCs. In nucleotides, the CDR3 is TGTGCCAGCTCACCCGACTCGGACGAGCAGTACTTC. Its translation: CASSPDSDEQYF.